The rows below give T cell receptor beta chains drawn from one sample of a study of T cells in Graves' hyperthyroidism and ophthalmopathy. TCRdb fed the multiplex PCR reads into MiXCR, producing one record per CDR3 protein. The sample contains 490,000 or so distinct CDR3 sequences, roughly 15% of which appear only once. The sequencing input was blood. These receptors all stem from a woman in her twenties or thirties with Graves' ophthalmopathy. Each CDR3 is given with its conserved first and last residue. A D gene is named only where the DNA matches it firmly. Size values are once, few and many counts, or a class for expanded clones, and some rows have none.

J	size	V	D	length	CDR3	DNA
TRBJ1-2	many	TRBV28	TRBD1	14	CASRGTGANYGYTF	TGTGCCAGCAGGGGGACAGGGGCTAACTATGGCTACACCTTC
TRBJ1-5	-	TRBV28	TRBD1	15	CASRWDSDSNQPQHF	TGTGCCAGCAGATGGGACAGCGATAGCAATCAGCCCCAGCATTTT
TRBJ2-3	many	TRBV7-2	TRBD1	15	CASSRTGGSTDTQYF	TGTGCCAGCAGCCGGACAGGGGGGAGCACAGATACGCAGTATTTT
TRBJ2-7	-	TRBV6-2/TRBV6-3	TRBD1	14	CASRVGQGAYEQYF	TGTGCCAGCAGAGTGGGACAGGGGGCTTACGAGCAGTACTTC
TRBJ1-2	-	TRBV20-1	-	14	CSARDRVAGRGYTF	TGCAGTGCTAGAGATCGTGTCGCCGGTAGGGGCTACACCTTC
TRBJ2-5	many	TRBV28	TRBD1	15	CASSLATGGEKTQYF	TGTGCCAGCAGTTTGGCGACAGGGGGCGAGAAGACCCAGTACTTC
TRBJ2-7	many	TRBV2	TRBD2	17	CASSQNLAGGPPYEQYF	TGTGCCAGCAGTCAAAACCTAGCGGGAGGCCCTCCCTACGAGCAGTACTTC
TRBJ1-1	many	TRBV30	-	12	CAWSVVWTEAFF	TGTGCCTGGAGTGTTGTATGGACTGAAGCTTTCTTT
TRBJ2-7	-	TRBV20-1	-	14	CSASKLILSYEQYF	TGCAGTGCTAGTAAACTGATTCTATCCTACGAGCAGTACTTC
TRBJ2-1	-	TRBV11-2	TRBD2	17	CASSPLAGVVIPDEQFF	TGTGCCAGCAGCCCTCTAGCGGGAGTAGTCATCCCGGATGAGCAGTTCTTC
TRBJ2-1	many	TRBV6-6	TRBD1	16	CASSYPATGPRNEQFF	TGTGCCAGCAGTTACCCCGCGACAGGGCCGCGCAATGAGCAGTTCTTC
TRBJ2-1	few	TRBV12-3/TRBV12-4	TRBD2	15	CASSFSGQIYNEQFF	TGTGCCAGCAGTTTTAGCGGGCAGATCTACAATGAGCAGTTCTTC
TRBJ1-2	-	TRBV25-1	-	16	CASSIPRGYRGYGYTF	TGTGCCAGCAGTATACCCCGGGGCTATAGAGGCTATGGCTACACCTTC
TRBJ2-7	few	TRBV19	TRBD2	16	CASMKIAGEGSYEQYF	TGTGCCAGTATGAAGATAGCGGGAGAAGGTTCCTACGAGCAGTACTTC
TRBJ1-4	-	TRBV12-3/TRBV12-4	-	16	CASSLGSGDLNEKLFF	TGTGCCAGCAGTCTAGGCTCGGGCGACCTCAATGAAAAACTGTTTTTT
TRBJ1-5	few	TRBV28	TRBD1	17	CASRPDRGLTSNQPQHF	TGTGCCAGCAGACCGGACAGGGGCCTTACTAGCAATCAGCCCCAGCATTTT
TRBJ1-6	many	TRBV5-5	-	16	CASSLLSGGRDSPLHF	TGTGCCAGCAGCTTGTTAAGCGGAGGGAGGGATTCACCCCTCCACTTT
TRBJ2-1	many	TRBV27	-	14	CASSLGLAVDEQFF	TGTGCCAGCAGTTTAGGTCTAGCAGTTGATGAGCAGTTCTTC
TRBJ2-2	-	TRBV6-1	-	15	CASSVFVGGSGELFF	TGTGCCAGCAGTGTCTTCGTTGGGGGGTCCGGGGAGCTGTTTTTT
TRBJ2-7	many	TRBV5-1	-	14	CASSLWDLSYEQYF	TGCGCCAGCAGCCTATGGGACCTATCCTACGAGCAGTACTTC
TRBJ2-7	many	TRBV7-9	TRBD1	15	CASSYFGQGGNEQYF	TGTGCCAGCAGCTACTTCGGACAGGGAGGAAACGAGCAGTACTTC
TRBJ1-1	many	TRBV7-2	-	12	CASRPVGTEAFF	TGTGCCAGCAGGCCAGTGGGAACTGAAGCTTTCTTT
TRBJ2-7	-	TRBV4-2	-	11	CASSQPYEQYF	TGTGCCAGCAGCCAGCCATACGAGCAGTACTTC
TRBJ2-7	-	TRBV6-1	TRBD2	14	CASSRLAGSSEQYF	TGTGCCAGCAGTCGACTAGCGGGTTCTTCCGAGCAGTACTTC
TRBJ2-7	many	TRBV30	-	12	CAWSSDSYEQYF	TGTGCCTGGAGCTCCGACAGCTACGAGCAGTACTTC
TRBJ1-5	many	TRBV2	TRBD1	17	CASSGFGTGGAAQPQHF	TGTGCCAGCAGCGGATTTGGGACAGGGGGCGCGGCTCAGCCCCAGCATTTT
TRBJ1-1	many	TRBV28	-	12	CASSSQYTEAFF	TGTGCCAGCAGTTCACAGTACACTGAAGCTTTCTTT
TRBJ1-5	many	TRBV5-4	TRBD1	15	CASSPGGANNQPQHF	TGTGCCAGCAGCCCAGGGGGCGCGAACAATCAGCCCCAGCATTTT
TRBJ2-1	-	TRBV29-1	-	11	CSVEWGDEQFF	TGCAGCGTTGAGTGGGGCGATGAGCAGTTCTTC
TRBJ1-5	-	TRBV5-6	-	15	CASSSNPGSNQPQHF	TGTGCCAGCAGCTCAAATCCGGGAAGCAATCAGCCCCAGCATTTT
TRBJ2-3	-	TRBV5-4	TRBD2	16	CASSRDMGGGTDTQYF	TGTGCCAGCAGCCGAGACATGGGGGGGGGCACAGATACGCAGTATTTT
TRBJ2-1	many	TRBV20-1	-	13	CSGPGPRVHEQFF	TGCAGTGGGCCGGGACCCCGGGTCCATGAGCAGTTCTTC
TRBJ2-4	many	TRBV2	TRBD1	15	CASSEDREPKNIQYF	TGTGCCAGCAGTGAGGACAGGGAGCCCAAAAACATTCAGTACTTC
TRBJ2-7	many	TRBV6-5	-	14	CASSYSGNQGEQYF	TGTGCCAGCAGTTACTCGGGAAACCAGGGCGAGCAGTACTTC
TRBJ2-1	many	TRBV28	-	15	CASSATYLNKNEQFF	TGTGCCAGCAGCGCTACTTATTTGAATAAAAATGAGCAGTTCTTC
TRBJ1-6	many	TRBV2	-	15	CASSPDLAGDSPLHF	TGTGCCAGCAGTCCCGATCTGGCAGGGGATTCACCCCTCCACTTT
TRBJ1-1	few	TRBV11-2	-	15	CASSSSGGRGAEAFF	TGTGCCAGCAGTTCCTCGGGAGGACGAGGCGCTGAAGCTTTCTTT
TRBJ2-2	many	TRBV7-6	-	15	CASSAAAGQTGELFF	TGTGCCAGCAGCGCGGCGGCAGGACAAACCGGGGAGCTGTTTTTT
TRBJ2-1	-	TRBV9	TRBD2	15	CASSVLGLAGPEQFF	TGTGCCAGCAGCGTTTTAGGACTAGCGGGACCCGAGCAGTTCTTC
TRBJ1-5	-	TRBV20-1	-	13	CSARRGENQPQHF	TGCAGTGCTAGAAGGGGAGAGAATCAGCCCCAGCATTTT
TRBJ2-1	many	TRBV7-2	TRBD2	13	CASSVGLVNEQFF	TGTGCCAGCAGTGTGGGACTAGTCAATGAGCAGTTCTTC
TRBJ2-7	few	TRBV20-1	-	13	CSARDPLSYEQYF	TGCAGTGCTAGAGATCCACTTTCCTACGAGCAGTACTTC
TRBJ2-1	-	TRBV9	-	14	CASSVVMGSHEQFF	TGTGCCAGCAGCGTAGTAATGGGCTCCCATGAGCAGTTCTTC
TRBJ2-1	many	TRBV5-1	-	16	CASSLGGNDFHNEQFF	TGCGCCAGCAGCTTGGGCGGGAATGATTTCCACAATGAGCAGTTCTTC
TRBJ1-2	-	TRBV28	-	14	CASSLASQIYGYTF	TGTGCCAGCAGTTTAGCGTCACAGATCTATGGCTACACCTTC
TRBJ2-2	many	TRBV2	-	14	CASTIPGDTGELFF	TGTGCCAGCACCATTCCGGGGGACACCGGGGAGCTGTTTTTT
TRBJ1-3	-	TRBV7-2	-	16	CASSSLRGYDGNTIYF	TGTGCCAGCAGCTCCCTCCGGGGGTACGATGGAAACACCATATATTTT
TRBJ2-1	-	TRBV29-1	TRBD1	14	CSMTGSEGYNEQFF	TGCAGCATGACAGGGTCTGAGGGATACAATGAGCAGTTCTTC
TRBJ2-5	-	TRBV7-9	-	14	CASSLDMNQETQYF	TGTGCCAGCAGCTTAGACATGAACCAAGAGACCCAGTACTTC
TRBJ2-3	many	TRBV4-1	-	13	CASSQELPDTQYF	TGCGCCAGCAGCCAAGAACTCCCAGATACGCAGTATTTT
TRBJ2-2	many	TRBV14	TRBD1	16	CASSMGTGTNTGELFF	TGTGCCAGCAGCATGGGGACAGGGACGAACACCGGGGAGCTGTTTTTT
TRBJ1-1	-	TRBV10-3	TRBD1	14	CAITRDRENTEAFF	TGTGCCATCACCCGGGACAGAGAGAACACTGAAGCTTTCTTT
TRBJ1-5	many	TRBV28	TRBD1	14	CASSNLQGNQPQHF	TGTGCCAGCAGCAACTTACAGGGGAATCAGCCCCAGCATTTT
TRBJ2-1	few	TRBV2	-	14	CASSADKLNNEQFF	TGTGCCAGCAGTGCCGACAAACTTAACAATGAGCAGTTCTTC
TRBJ1-5	few	TRBV6-2/TRBV6-3	-	14	CASSYSTMGGVKHF	TGTGCCAGCAGTTACTCCACTATGGGAGGGGTAAAGCATTTT
TRBJ1-2	-	TRBV10-3	TRBD1	15	CAITISGTANYGYTF	TGTGCCATCACCATTAGTGGGACAGCTAACTATGGCTACACCTTC
TRBJ1-2	few	TRBV20-1	-	13	CSRKRGGDYGYTF	TGCAGTCGGAAACGTGGGGGGGACTATGGCTACACCTTC
TRBJ2-5	many	TRBV7-9	TRBD2	15	CASDSSGGAGETQYF	TGTGCCAGCGATTCGTCGGGAGGGGCGGGAGAGACCCAGTACTTC
TRBJ2-1	many	TRBV19	-	12	CASSIWEYEQFF	TGTGCCAGTAGTATCTGGGAATATGAGCAGTTCTTC